A selection of T cell receptor beta chains follows, all from one sample in a study of identical twins. Via MiXCR, TCRdb re-called the 5' RACE reads, giving one row per CDR3 protein. The sample lists around 250,000 distinct CDR3 sequences, about 13% seen once, with more than 3.5% in the top ten. These same records also appear under a second study, on yellow fever vaccine responses in identical twins.

The sample comprised memory (CD45RO+) T cells sorted from blood. The source is a woman in her late teens or twenties in good health. Both conserved end residues are part of each CDR3. The D gene is left open where the match is weak. Rows may omit the clone size; those that give it use once, few, many or a size class.

D: TRBD2
size: few
J: TRBJ2-2
V: TRBV4-3
CDR3: CASSQDLAGGLTTTGELFF
DNA: TGCGCCAGCAGCCAAGACCTAGCGGGAGGGCTAACTACGACCGGGGAGCTGTTTTTT

D: .
size: .
J: TRBJ2-3
V: TRBV7-2
CDR3: CASSPTIPADTQYF
DNA: TGTGCCAGCAGCCCCACCATCCCCGCAGATACGCAGTATTTT

D: TRBD2
size: few
J: TRBJ2-1
V: TRBV4-3
CDR3: CASSKSSGADYNEQFF
DNA: TGCGCCAGCAGCAAGTCGAGCGGGGCTGATTACAATGAGCAGTTCTTC

D: TRBD2
size: few
J: TRBJ2-1
V: TRBV11-3
CDR3: CASSGLAGYNEQFF
DNA: TGTGCCAGCAGCGGACTAGCGGGTTACAATGAGCAGTTCTTC

D: TRBD2
size: .
J: TRBJ2-6
V: TRBV27
CDR3: CASSFGLAGPSGANVLTF
DNA: TGTGCCAGCAGTTTCGGACTAGCGGGGCCCTCTGGGGCCAACGTCCTGACTTTC

D: .
size: few
J: TRBJ1-2
V: TRBV6-1
CDR3: CASRRERGNYGYTF
DNA: TGTGCCAGCAGGAGGGAGAGGGGAAACTATGGCTACACCTTC

D: .
size: .
J: TRBJ2-2
V: TRBV30
CDR3: CACTPGPIFTGELFF
DNA: TGTGCCTGTACACCGGGACCGATCTTTACCGGGGAGCTGTTTTTT

D: TRBD1
size: many
J: TRBJ2-7
V: TRBV29-1
CDR3: CSVGQGRNEQYF
DNA: TGCAGCGTGGGACAGGGTAGAAACGAGCAGTACTTC

D: .
size: .
J: TRBJ2-7
V: TRBV7-2
CDR3: CASSSSGPSGQYF
DNA: TGTGCCAGCAGCTCCAGCGGCCCGTCGGGGCAGTACTTC

D: .
size: many
J: TRBJ2-1
V: TRBV28
CDR3: CASSSTRGQFF
DNA: TGTGCCAGCAGTTCGACCCGGGGGCAGTTCTTC

D: TRBD2
size: .
J: TRBJ2-1
V: TRBV6-2/TRBV6-3
CDR3: CASSYTSGKGAYNEQFF
DNA: TGTGCCAGCAGTTACACTAGCGGGAAGGGTGCCTACAATGAGCAGTTCTTC